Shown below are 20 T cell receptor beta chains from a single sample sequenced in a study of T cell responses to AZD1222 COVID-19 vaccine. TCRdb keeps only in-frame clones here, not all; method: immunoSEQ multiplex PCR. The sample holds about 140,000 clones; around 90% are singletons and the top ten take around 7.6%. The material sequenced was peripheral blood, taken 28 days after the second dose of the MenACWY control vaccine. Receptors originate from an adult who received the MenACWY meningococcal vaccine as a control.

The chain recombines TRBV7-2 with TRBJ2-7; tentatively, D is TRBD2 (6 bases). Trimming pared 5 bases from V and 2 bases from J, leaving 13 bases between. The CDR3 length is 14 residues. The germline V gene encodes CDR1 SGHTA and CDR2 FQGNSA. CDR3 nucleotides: TGTGCCAGCAGCCGCGGGGAGACGACCTACGAGCAGTACTTC. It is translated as CASSRGETTYEQYF.

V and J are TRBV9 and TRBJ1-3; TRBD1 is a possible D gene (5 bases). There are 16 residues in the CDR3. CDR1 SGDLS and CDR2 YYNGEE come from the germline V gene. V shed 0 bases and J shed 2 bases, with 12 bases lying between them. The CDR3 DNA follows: TGTGCCAGCAGCGTAGCTTCAGGGTTTACTGGAAACACCATATATTTT. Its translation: CASSVASGFTGNTIYF.

Written as DNA, the CDR3 is TGTGCCATCAGAAAGGATACCGAGCAGTACTTC. It is translated as CAIRKDTEQYF. The chain is built from TRBV10-3 and TRBJ2-7, with unresolved D. The CDR3 has 11 amino acids. V was clipped by 6 bases and J by 6 bases, with 9 bases between them. In germline, CDR1 is ENHRY, CDR2 SYGVKD.

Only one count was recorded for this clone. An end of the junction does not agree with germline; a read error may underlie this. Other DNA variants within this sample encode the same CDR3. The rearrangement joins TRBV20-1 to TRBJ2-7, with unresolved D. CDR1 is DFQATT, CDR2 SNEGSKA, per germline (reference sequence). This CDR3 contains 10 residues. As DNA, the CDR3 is TGCAGTGCTCGAGACTACGAGCAGTACTTC. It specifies CSARDYEQYF.

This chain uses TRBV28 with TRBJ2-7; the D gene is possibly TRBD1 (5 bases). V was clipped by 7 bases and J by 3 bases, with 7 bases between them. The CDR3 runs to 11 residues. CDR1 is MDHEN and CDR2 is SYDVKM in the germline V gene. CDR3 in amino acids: CASTGNYEQYF. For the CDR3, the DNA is TGTGCCAGCACAGGGAACTACGAGCAGTACTTC.

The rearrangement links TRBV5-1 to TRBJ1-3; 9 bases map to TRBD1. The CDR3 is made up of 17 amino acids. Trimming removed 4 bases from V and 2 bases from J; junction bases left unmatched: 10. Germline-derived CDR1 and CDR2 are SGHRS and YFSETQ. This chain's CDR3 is CASSATGGYEAGNTIYF. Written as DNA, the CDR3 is TGCGCCAGCAGCGCTACAGGGGGCTATGAAGCTGGAAACACCATATATTTT.

This chain's CDR3 is CASSPGTLNTGELFF. CDR3 in DNA: TGCGCCAGCAGCCCCGGGACCTTGAACACCGGGGAGCTGTTTTTT. The V gene is TRBV5-1, the J gene TRBJ2-2; D possibly uses TRBD1 or TRBD2 (5 bases each). Trimming shortened V by 4 bases and J by 1 base, and 11 bases separated the two germline ends. Germline V gene sequence: CDR1 SGHRS, CDR2 YFSETQ. This CDR3 has 15 amino acids.

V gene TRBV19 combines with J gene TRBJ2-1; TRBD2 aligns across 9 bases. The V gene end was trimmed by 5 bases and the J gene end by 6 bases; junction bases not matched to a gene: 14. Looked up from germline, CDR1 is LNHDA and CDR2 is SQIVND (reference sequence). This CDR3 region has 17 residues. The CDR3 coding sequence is TGTGCCAGTAGTCCCACCCGGGGAGCGGGGGGACGCAATGAGCAGTTCTTC. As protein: CASSPTRGAGGRNEQFF.

CDR3 coding DNA: TGCGCCAGCAGCTCGGGACTACTAGCGGGAGGCGCAGATACGCAGTATTTT. This gives the protein CASSSGLLAGGADTQYF. This chain connects TRBV5-1 to TRBJ2-3; 12 bases are a match to TRBD2. Germline V CDR1 and CDR2: SGHRS, YFSETQ. This CDR3 has 17 residues. V was clipped by 3 bases and J by 4 bases; unmatched bases: 9.

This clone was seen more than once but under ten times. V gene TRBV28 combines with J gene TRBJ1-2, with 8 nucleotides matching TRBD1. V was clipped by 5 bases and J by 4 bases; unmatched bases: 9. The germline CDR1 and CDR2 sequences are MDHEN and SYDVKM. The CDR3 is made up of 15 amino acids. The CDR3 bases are TGTGCCAGCAGTCCGACGACAGGGGTATTCTATGGCTACACCTTC. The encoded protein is CASSPTTGVFYGYTF.

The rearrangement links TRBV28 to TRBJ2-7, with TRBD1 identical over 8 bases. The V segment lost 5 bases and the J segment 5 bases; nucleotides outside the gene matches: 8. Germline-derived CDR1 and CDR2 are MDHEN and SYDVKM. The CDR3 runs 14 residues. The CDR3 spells CASSPLDRVHEQYF. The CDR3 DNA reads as TGTGCCAGCAGTCCCCTGGACAGGGTTCACGAGCAGTACTTC.

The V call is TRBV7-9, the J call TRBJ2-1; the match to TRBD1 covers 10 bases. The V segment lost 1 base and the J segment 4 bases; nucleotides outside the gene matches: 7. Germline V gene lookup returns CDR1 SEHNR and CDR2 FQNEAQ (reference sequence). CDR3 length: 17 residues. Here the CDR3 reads CASSLGAGTGAYNEQFF. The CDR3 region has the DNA TGTGCCAGCAGCTTAGGCGCTGGGACAGGGGCTTACAATGAGCAGTTCTTC. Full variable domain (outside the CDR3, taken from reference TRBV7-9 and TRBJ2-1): DTGVSQNPRHKITKRGQNVTFRCDPISEHNRLYWYRQTLGQGPEFLTYFQNEAQLEKSRLLSDRFSAERPKGSFSTLEIQRTEQGDSAMYLCASSLGAGTGAYNEQFFGPGTRLTVL.

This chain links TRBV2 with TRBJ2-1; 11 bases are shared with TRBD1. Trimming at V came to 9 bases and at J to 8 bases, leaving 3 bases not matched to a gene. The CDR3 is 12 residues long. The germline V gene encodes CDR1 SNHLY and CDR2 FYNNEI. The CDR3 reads CARGTGGDEQFF. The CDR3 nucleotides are TGTGCCAGGGGGACAGGGGGGGATGAGCAGTTCTTC.

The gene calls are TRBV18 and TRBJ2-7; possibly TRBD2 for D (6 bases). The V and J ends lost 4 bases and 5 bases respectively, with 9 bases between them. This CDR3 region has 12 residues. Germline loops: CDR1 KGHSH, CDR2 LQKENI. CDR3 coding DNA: TGTGCCAGCTCACTTGGGGGGAACGAGCAGTACTTC. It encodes CASSLGGNEQYF. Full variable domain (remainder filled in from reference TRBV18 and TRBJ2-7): NAGVMQNPRHLVRRRGQEARLRCSPMKGHSHVYWYRQLPEEGLKFMVYLQKENIIDESGMPKERFSAEFPKEGPSILRIQQVVRGDSAAYFCASSLGGNEQYFGPGTRLTVT.

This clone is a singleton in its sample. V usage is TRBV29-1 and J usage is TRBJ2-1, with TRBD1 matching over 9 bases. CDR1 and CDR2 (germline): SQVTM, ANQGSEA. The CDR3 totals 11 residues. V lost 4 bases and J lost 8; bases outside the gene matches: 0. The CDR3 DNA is TGCAGCGTTGGGACAGGGGATGAGCAGTTCTTC. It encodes CSVGTGDEQFF.

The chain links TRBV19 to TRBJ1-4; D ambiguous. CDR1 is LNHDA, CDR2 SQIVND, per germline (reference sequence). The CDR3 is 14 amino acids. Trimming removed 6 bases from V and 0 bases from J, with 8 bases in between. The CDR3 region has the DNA TGTGCCAGTAGCCGGACGACAACTAATGAAAAACTGTTTTTT. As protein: CASSRTTTNEKLFF.

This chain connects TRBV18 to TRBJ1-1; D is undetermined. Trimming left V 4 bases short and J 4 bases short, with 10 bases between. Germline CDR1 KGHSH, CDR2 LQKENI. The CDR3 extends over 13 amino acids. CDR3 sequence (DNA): TGTGCCAGCTCACGTAAGGGTAGCACTGAAGCTTTCTTT. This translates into CASSRKGSTEAFF.

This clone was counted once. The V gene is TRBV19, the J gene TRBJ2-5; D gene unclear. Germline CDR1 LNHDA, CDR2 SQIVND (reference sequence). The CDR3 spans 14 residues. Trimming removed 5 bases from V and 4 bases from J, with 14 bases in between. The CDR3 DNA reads TGTGCCAGTAGTGCTGGCCTGAGAGGAGAGACCCAGTACTTC. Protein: CASSAGLRGETQYF.

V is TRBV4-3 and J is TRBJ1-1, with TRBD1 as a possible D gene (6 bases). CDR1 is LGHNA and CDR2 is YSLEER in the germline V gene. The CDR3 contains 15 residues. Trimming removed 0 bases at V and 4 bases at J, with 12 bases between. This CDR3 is CASSQEAGVTTEAFF. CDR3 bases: TGCGCCAGCAGCCAAGAGGCAGGGGTGACCACTGAAGCTTTCTTT.

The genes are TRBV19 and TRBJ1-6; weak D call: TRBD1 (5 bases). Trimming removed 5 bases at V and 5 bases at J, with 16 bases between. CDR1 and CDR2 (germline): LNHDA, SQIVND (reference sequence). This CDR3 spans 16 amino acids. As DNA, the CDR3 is TGTGCCAGTAGTCTACTTTCCTCAGGGAATAATTCACCCCTCCACTTT. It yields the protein CASSLLSSGNNSPLHF. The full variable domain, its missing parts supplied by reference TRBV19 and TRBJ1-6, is DGGITQSPKYLFRKEGQNVTLSCEQNLNHDAMYWYRQDPGQGLRLIYYSQIVNDFQKGDIAEGYSVSREKKESFPLTVTSAQKNPTAFYLCASSLLSSGNNSPLHFGNGTRLTVT.